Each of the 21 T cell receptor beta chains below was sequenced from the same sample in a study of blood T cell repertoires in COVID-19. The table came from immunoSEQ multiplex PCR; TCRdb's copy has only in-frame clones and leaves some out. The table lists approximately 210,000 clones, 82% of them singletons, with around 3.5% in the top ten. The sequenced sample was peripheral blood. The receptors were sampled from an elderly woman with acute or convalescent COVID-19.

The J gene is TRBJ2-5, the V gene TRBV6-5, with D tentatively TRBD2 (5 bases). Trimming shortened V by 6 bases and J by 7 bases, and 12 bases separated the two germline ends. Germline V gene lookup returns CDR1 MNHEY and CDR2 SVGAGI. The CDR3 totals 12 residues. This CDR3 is CASRAVRGTQYF. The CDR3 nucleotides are TGTGCCAGCAGGGCAGTCCGGGGGACCCAGTACTTC.

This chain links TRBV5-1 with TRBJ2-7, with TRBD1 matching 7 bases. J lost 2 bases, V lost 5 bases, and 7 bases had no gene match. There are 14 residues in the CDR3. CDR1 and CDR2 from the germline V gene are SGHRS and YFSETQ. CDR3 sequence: CASRGTGTAYEQYF. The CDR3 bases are TGCGCCAGCAGAGGGACCGGGACAGCCTACGAGCAGTACTTC.

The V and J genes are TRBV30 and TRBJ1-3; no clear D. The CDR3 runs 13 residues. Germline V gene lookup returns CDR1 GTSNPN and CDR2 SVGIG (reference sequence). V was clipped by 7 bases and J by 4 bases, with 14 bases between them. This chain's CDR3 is CASDLARGNTIYF. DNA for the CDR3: TGTGCCTCGGATCTCGCGAGGGGAAACACCATATATTTT.

CDR3 nucleotides: TGTGCCAGCAGTCCGAGCGCAGATACGCAGTATTTT. Protein sequence: CASSPSADTQYF. The chain combines TRBV6-2 or TRBV6-3 with TRBJ2-3; D is uncertain. The germline V and J ends were trimmed by 5 bases and 4 bases, with 7 bases remaining between them. The germline CDR1 and CDR2 sequences are MNHEY and SVGEGT. CDR3 length equals 12 residues.

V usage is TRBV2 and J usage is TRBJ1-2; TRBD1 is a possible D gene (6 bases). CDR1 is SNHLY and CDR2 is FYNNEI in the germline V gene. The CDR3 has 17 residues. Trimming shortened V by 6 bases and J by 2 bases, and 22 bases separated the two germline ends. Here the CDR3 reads CASSSTGLQKLNYGYTF. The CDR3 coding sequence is TGTGCCAGCAGCTCAACAGGGTTACAGAAGTTAAACTATGGCTACACCTTC.

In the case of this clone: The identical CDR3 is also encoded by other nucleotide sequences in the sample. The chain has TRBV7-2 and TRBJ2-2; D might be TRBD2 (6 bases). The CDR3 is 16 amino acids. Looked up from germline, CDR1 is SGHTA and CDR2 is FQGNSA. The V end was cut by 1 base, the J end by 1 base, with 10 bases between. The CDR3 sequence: CASSLVGGLNTGELFF. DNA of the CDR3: TGTGCCAGCAGCTTAGTGGGGGGATTGAACACCGGGGAGCTGTTTTTT.

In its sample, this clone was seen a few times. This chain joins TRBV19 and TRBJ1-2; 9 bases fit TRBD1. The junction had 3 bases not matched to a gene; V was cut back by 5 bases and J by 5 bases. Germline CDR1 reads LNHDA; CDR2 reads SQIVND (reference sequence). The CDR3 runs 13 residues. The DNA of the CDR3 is TGTGCCAGTAGTGCCGGGACAGGGTATGGCTACACCTTC. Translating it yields CASSAGTGYGYTF. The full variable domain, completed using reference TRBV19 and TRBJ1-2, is DGGITQSPKYLFRKEGQNVTLSCEQNLNHDAMYWYRQDPGQGLRLIYYSQIVNDFQKGDIAEGYSVSREKKESFPLTVTSAQKNPTAFYLCASSAGTGYGYTFGSGTRLTVV.

CDR3 DNA sequence: TGTGCCAGCAGTCAACGACAGGGTCTAAACTATGGCTACACCTTC. Its protein is CASSQRQGLNYGYTF. V gene TRBV7-2 combines with J gene TRBJ1-2; 7 nucleotides match TRBD1. CDR1 is SGHTA, CDR2 FQGNSA, per germline. Unmatched junction bases numbered 9, after V lost 6 bases and J lost 2 bases. This CDR3 contains 15 residues.

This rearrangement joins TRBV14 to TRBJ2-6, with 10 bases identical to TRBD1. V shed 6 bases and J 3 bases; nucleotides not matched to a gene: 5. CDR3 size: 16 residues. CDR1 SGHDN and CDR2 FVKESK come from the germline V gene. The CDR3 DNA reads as TGTGCCAGCAGTCGACAGGGGGCTAATGGGGCCAACGTCCTGACTTTC. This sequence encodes CASSRQGANGANVLTF.

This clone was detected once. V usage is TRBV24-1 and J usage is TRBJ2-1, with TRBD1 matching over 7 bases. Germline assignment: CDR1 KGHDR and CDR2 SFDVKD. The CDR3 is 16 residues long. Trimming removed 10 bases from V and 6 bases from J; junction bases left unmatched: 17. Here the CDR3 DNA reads TGTGCCACGCAGACAGGGCCGACCCGGCAAACCAATGAGCAGTTCTTC. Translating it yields CATQTGPTRQTNEQFF.

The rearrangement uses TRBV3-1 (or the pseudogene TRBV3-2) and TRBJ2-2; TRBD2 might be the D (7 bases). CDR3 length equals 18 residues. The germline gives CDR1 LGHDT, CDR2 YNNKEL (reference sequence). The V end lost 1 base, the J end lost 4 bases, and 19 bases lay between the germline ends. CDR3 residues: CASSQVSGRGAGTGELFF. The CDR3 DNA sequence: TGTGCCAGCAGCCAAGTTTCGGGTCGGGGGGCTGGCACCGGGGAGCTGTTTTTT.

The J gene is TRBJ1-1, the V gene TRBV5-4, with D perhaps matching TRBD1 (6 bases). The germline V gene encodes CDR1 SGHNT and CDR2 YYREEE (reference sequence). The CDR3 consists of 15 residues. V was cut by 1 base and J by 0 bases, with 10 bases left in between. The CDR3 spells CASSLQGFMNTEAFF. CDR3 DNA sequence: TGTGCCAGCAGCTTGCAGGGGTTCATGAACACTGAAGCTTTCTTT.

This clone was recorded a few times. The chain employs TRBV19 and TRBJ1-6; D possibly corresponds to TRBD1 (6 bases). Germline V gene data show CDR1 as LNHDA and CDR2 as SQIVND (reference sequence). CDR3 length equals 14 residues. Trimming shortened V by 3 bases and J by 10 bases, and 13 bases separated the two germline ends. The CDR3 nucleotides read TGTGCCAGTAGTATTGGACAGACCCGCTCACCCCTCCACTTT. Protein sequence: CASSIGQTRSPLHF.

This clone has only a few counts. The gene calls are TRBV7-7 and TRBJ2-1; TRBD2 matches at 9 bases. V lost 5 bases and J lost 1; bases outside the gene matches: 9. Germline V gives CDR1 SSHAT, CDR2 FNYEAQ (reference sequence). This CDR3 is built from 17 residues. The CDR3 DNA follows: TGTGCCAGCAGCCCGAGACTAGCGGACGGGTCCTACAATGAGCAGTTCTTC. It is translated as CASSPRLADGSYNEQFF.

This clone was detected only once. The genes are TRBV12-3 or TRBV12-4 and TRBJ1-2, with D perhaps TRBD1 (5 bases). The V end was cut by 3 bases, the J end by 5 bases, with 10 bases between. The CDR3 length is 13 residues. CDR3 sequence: CASSFGRAYGYTF. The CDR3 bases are TGTGCCAGCAGTTTCGGCAGGGCTTATGGCTACACCTTC.

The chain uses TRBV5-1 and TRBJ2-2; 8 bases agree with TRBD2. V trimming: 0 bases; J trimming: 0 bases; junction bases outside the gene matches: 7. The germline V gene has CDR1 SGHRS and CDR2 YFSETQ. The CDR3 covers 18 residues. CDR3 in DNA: TGCGCCAGCAGCTTGGCCCGGCGGGGGGTCACGAACACCGGGGAGCTGTTTTTT. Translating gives CASSLARRGVTNTGELFF.

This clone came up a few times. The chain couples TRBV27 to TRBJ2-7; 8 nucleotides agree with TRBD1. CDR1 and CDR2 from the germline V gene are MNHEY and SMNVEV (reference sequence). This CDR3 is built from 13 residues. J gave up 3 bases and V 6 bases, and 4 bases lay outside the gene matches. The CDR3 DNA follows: TGTGCCAGCAGAGTCGACAGGGGCTACGAGCAGTACTTC. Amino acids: CASRVDRGYEQYF.

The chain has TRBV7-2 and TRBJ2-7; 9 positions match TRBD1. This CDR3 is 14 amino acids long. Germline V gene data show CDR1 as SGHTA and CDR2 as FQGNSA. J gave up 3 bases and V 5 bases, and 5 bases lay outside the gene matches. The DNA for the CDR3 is TGTGCCAGCAGCACACAGGGGGCTAGCTACGAGCAGTACTTC. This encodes CASSTQGASYEQYF.

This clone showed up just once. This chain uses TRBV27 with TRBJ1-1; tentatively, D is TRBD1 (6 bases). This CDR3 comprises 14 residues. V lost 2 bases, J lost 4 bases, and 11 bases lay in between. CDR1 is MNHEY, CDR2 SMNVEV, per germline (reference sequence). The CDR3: CASSLRGQGTEAFF. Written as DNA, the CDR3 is TGTGCCAGCAGTTTAAGGGGACAAGGCACTGAAGCTTTCTTT.

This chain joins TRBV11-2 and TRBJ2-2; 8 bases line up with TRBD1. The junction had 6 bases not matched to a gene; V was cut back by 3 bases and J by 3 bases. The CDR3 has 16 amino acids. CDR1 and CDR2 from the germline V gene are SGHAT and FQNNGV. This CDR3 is CASSFSRGRDTGELFF. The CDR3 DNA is TGTGCCAGCAGCTTCAGCAGGGGGCGCGACACCGGGGAGCTGTTTTTT.

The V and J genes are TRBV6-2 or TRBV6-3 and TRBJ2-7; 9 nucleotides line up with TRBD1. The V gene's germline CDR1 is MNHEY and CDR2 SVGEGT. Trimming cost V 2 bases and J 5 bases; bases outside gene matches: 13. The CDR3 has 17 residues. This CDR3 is CASSYNYEGQGNHEQYF. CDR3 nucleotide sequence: TGTGCCAGCAGTTACAATTATGAGGGACAGGGTAACCACGAGCAGTACTTC.